These 13 T cell receptor beta chains were sequenced from one sample in a study of post-analysis software for immune sequencing data. Study-level points and caveats: Five or six TRBV segments, including TRBV5-6, TRBV5-1 and TRBV20-1, were more frequent in patients than controls.

Their target antigens are unknown. Presence of unique molecular identifiers characterized the TCR beta cDNA libraries. TCRdb processed the PCR reads anew with MiXCR; each CDR3 protein has one entry. The sample carries about 570,000 distinct CDR3 sequences, less than 40% recorded once. The sample consisted of blood. These receptors came from a girl aged 2-17 years with multiple sclerosis.

This chain uses TRBV3-1 with TRBJ2-3; 9 nucleotides align to TRBD1. The CDR3 spans 15 residues. CDR1 and CDR2 (germline): LGHDT, YNNKEL (reference sequence). The V segment lost 4 bases and the J segment 5 bases; nucleotides outside the gene matches: 7. CDR3 coding DNA: TGTGCCAGCAGCCGCCAACAGGGGGCGGGAGATACGCAGTATTTT. Its translation is CASSRQQGAGDTQYF.

With respect to this clonotype: At one end, the junction sequence differs from germline, possibly due to a read error. The chain uses TRBV5-1 and TRBJ2-3; no clear D. The CDR3 consists of 15 residues. The germline CDR1 and CDR2 sequences are SGHRS and YFSETQ. As DNA, the CDR3 is TGCGCCAGCAGCTTGGTATCCCCGATCACAGATACGCGGTATTTT. Translating gives CASSLVSPITDTRYF.

This chain connects TRBV6-6 to TRBJ2-3; D not certain. This CDR3 contains 16 residues. The ends were cut back, 6 bases at V and 4 bases at J, with 20 bases in the middle. CDR1 is MNHNY, CDR2 SVGAGI, per germline (reference sequence). The CDR3 nucleotides read TGTGCCAGCAGCCCCGACGTTAAAAGGACCTCAGATACGCAGTATTTT. It translates to CASSPDVKRTSDTQYF.

This clonotype was seen a few times. J is TRBJ2-5 and V is TRBV6-2 or TRBV6-3, with D possibly matching TRBD1 (5 bases). The germline V gene encodes CDR1 MNHEY and CDR2 SVGEGT. The CDR3 runs 14 residues. The V end was cut by 4 bases, the J end by 4 bases, with 13 bases between. CDR3 amino acids: CASSSRQGGETQYF. In nucleotides, the CDR3 is TGTGCCAGCAGTTCGAGGCAGGGTGGAGAGACCCAGTACTTC.

This clonotype was observed a few times. The chain has TRBV4-1 and TRBJ2-3; a weak D match, TRBD1 (6 bases). Per the germline V gene, CDR1 is MGHRA and CDR2 is YSYEKL. This CDR3 is built from 16 residues. Trimming stripped 5 bases from V and 0 bases from J, with 15 bases between. The CDR3 DNA follows: TGCGCCAGCAGCACCTTCGACAGGTCTAGCACAGATACGCAGTATTTT. Amino acid sequence: CASSTFDRSSTDTQYF.

This clonotype was seen more than once but under ten times. The chain links TRBV6-1 to TRBJ2-1; tentatively, D is TRBD1 (6 bases). Germline lookup yields CDR1 MNHNS and CDR2 SASEGT. Trimming shortened V by 2 bases and J by 12 bases, and 14 bases separated the two germline ends. The CDR3 covers 13 residues. Here the CDR3 DNA reads TGTGCCAGCAGTGAAACAGGGATCGTGAGGCAGTTCTTC. Residues: CASSETGIVRQFF.

This clonotype was seen a few times. This rearrangement joins TRBV7-9 to TRBJ2-3; no firm D call. CDR1 SEHNR and CDR2 FQNEAQ come from the germline V gene (reference sequence). CDR3 length: 16 amino acids. V lost 1 base, J lost 4 bases, and 15 bases lay in between. Here the CDR3 reads CASSLVRPRIADTQYF. The CDR3 bases are TGTGCCAGCAGCTTAGTACGTCCGAGGATCGCAGATACGCAGTATTTT.

The V gene is TRBV7-8, the J gene TRBJ2-2; 13 bases align to TRBD2. This CDR3 region has 17 residues. With V trimmed by 6 bases and J by 5 bases, 9 bases remained unmatched. Germline CDR1 and CDR2: SGHVS and FQNEAQ. This CDR3 reads CASRTPGLAGPTGELFF. In nucleotides, the CDR3 is TGTGCCAGCAGAACTCCGGGACTAGCGGGGCCTACCGGGGAGCTGTTTTTT.

This clonotype appeared many times. An end of the junction differs from the germline gene, which may be a read error. The V call is TRBV5-1, the J call TRBJ2-7; the match to TRBD2 covers 11 bases. The CDR3 covers 16 residues. The germline V gene encodes CDR1 SGHRS and CDR2 YFSETQ. The DNA for the CDR3 is TGTGCCAGCAGCCAAGGGCTAGCGGGGGGCTCCTACGAGCAGTACTTC. Amino acids: CASSQGLAGGSYEQYF.

V usage is TRBV7-2 and J usage is TRBJ2-1; D is ambiguous. Trimming removed 5 bases at V and 4 bases at J, with 15 bases between. Germline lookup yields CDR1 SGHTA and CDR2 FQGNSA. The CDR3 loop spans 15 amino acids. This CDR3 is CASSLGTISYNEQFF. Written as DNA, the CDR3 is TGTGCCAGCAGCCTTGGAACTATATCGTACAATGAGCAGTTCTTC. Full variable domain (rest looked up from reference TRBV7-2 and TRBJ2-1): GAGVSQSPSNKVTEKGKDVELRCDPISGHTALYWYRQSLGQGLEFLIYFQGNSAPDKSGLPSDRFSAERTGGSVSTLTIQRTQQEDSAVYLCASSLGTISYNEQFFGPGTRLTVL.

V gene TRBV5-1 combines with J gene TRBJ1-5; the match to TRBD1 covers 8 bases. CDR3 length: 15 amino acids. CDR1 and CDR2 (germline): SGHRS, YFSETQ. J gave up 5 bases and V 4 bases, and 8 bases lay outside the gene matches. The CDR3 DNA is TGCGCCAGCAGCAGGACGGGACAGGCGGATCAGCCCCAGCATTTT. Its translation: CASSRTGQADQPQHF.

This chain joins TRBV5-1 and TRBJ1-1; tentative D call: TRBD1 (5 bases). Germline loops: CDR1 SGHRS, CDR2 YFSETQ. Trimming removed 3 bases at V and 2 bases at J, with 11 bases between. CDR3 size: 14 residues. CDR3 loop: CASSYGADNTEAFF. The CDR3 nucleotides are TGCGCCAGCAGCTACGGGGCTGATAACACTGAAGCTTTCTTT. Full variable domain (missing parts from reference TRBV5-1 and TRBJ1-1): KAGVTQTPRYLIKTRGQQVTLSCSPISGHRSVSWYQQTPGQGLQFLFEYFSETQRNKGNFPGRFSGRQFSNSRSEMNVSTLELGDSALYLCASSYGADNTEAFFGQGTRLTVV.

Points on this clonotype: At one of its ends the junction is not consistent with the germline gene, which may arise from a read error. Here the CDR3 reads CSARAGFINQPQHF. Here the CDR3 DNA reads TGCAGTGCAAGAGCAGGCTTCATCAATCAGCCCCAGCATTTT. This chain connects TRBV20-1 to TRBJ1-5, with D uncertain. CDR1 is DFQATT and CDR2 is SNEGSKA in the germline V gene (reference sequence). This CDR3 spans 14 amino acids.